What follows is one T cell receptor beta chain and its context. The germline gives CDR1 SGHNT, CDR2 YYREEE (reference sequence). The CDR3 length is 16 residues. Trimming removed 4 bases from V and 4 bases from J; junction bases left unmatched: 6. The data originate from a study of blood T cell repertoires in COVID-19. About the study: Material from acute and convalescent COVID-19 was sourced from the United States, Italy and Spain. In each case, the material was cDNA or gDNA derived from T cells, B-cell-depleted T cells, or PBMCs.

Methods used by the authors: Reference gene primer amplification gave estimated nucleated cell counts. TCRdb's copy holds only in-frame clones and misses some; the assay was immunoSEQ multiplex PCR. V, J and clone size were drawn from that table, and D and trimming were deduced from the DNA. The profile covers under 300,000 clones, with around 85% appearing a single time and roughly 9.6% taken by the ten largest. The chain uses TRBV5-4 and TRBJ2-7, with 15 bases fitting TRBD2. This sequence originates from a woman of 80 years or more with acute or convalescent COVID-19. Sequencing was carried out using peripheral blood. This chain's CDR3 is CASSPKGTSGRYEQYF. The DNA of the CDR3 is TGTGCCAGCAGCCCAAAGGGGACTAGCGGGAGGTACGAGCAGTACTTC.